Listed below are T cell receptor beta chains from one sample, sequenced in a study of T cell repertoires in cytomegalovirus infection. TCRdb reprocessed the reads via MiXCR and lists one record per CDR3 protein. The table records around 300,000 distinct CDR3 sequences, about 20% of them present only once. Their antigens remain unidentified. The material sequenced was cultured PBMCs, taken from culture after CMV antigen stimulation. These receptor sequences come from a human donor in good health (CMV status not recorded). Some clones in this sample may be carry-over from other donors' samples. CDR3s include the opening cysteine and the closing phenylalanine or tryptophan. A D gene is named only where the DNA matches it firmly. Clone size is stated in some rows and not others, as once, few, many or a class when expanded.

d_gene | j_gene | abundance | v_gene | CDR3nt | CDR3aa
TRBD2 | TRBJ2-2 | few | TRBV29-1 | TGCAGCGTTGATCCGGGAGGAGCCGGGGAGCTGTTTTTT | CSVDPGGAGELFF
NA | TRBJ1-2 | many | TRBV6-6 | TGTGCCAGCAGCTCGGCGGGGGCGAACTATGGCTACACCTTC | CASSSAGANYGYTF
NA | TRBJ2-2 | many | TRBV7-2 | TGTGCCAGCAGCAATCCATCGGGGAACACCGGGGAGCTGTTTTTT | CASSNPSGNTGELFF
NA | TRBJ2-5 | few | TRBV19 | TGTGCCAGTAGGGGATCGACGGGGTTCCAGACCCAGTACTTC | CASRGSTGFQTQYF
NA | TRBJ1-5 | NA | TRBV12-3/TRBV12-4 | TGTGCCAGCAGTTTAGAACTGGGACGACAGCCCCAGCATTTT | CASSLELGRQPQHF
TRBD1 | TRBJ2-1 | few | TRBV24-1 | TGTGCCACCAGTGATTTGTCAGGGGGAAATGAGCAGTTCTTC | CATSDLSGGNEQFF
TRBD2 | TRBJ2-3 | few | TRBV7-3 | TGTGCCAGCAGCTTAGCTAGCGGGAGTAGCACAGATACGCAGTATTTT | CASSLASGSSTDTQYF
NA | TRBJ2-3 | once | TRBV6-1 | TGTGCCAGCACGGAGAGCGGGCCCCTTCACGGAACGCAGTATTTT | CASTESGPLHGTQYF
NA | TRBJ2-2 | NA | TRBV7-8 | TGTGCCAGCAGCATTACCTGGGCCCAGAACACCGGGGAGCTGTTTTTT | CASSITWAQNTGELFF
NA | TRBJ2-3 | NA | TRBV20-1 | TGCAGTGCTCATACTGGGGGGTCAGATACGCAGTATTTT | CSAHTGGSDTQYF
NA | TRBJ2-1 | few | TRBV12-3/TRBV12-4 | TGTGCCAGCAGTCAGGCCCTGCGAAGGATCTACAATGAGCAGTTCTTC | CASSQALRRIYNEQFF
NA | TRBJ1-5 | few | TRBV19 | TGTGCCAGTATTTCCTCGGGAGGCTACTACAATCAGCCCCAGCATTTT | CASISSGGYYNQPQHF
TRBD1 | TRBJ1-2 | NA | TRBV9 | TGTGCCAGCAGCGCACAGGGGTACTATGGCTACACCTTC | CASSAQGYYGYTF
NA | TRBJ2-2 | many | TRBV12-3/TRBV12-4 | TGTGCCAGCAGTTTAAAGACAGTCAACACCGGGGAGCTGTTTTTT | CASSLKTVNTGELFF
TRBD1 | TRBJ1-6 | once | TRBV19 | TGTGCCAGTAGCTACGGACAGGGTCGTTATTCACCCCTCCACTTT | CASSYGQGRYSPLHF
NA | TRBJ2-3 | once | TRBV6-2/TRBV6-3 | TGTGCCAGCAGTTACCCTCACAGGATCGGGGCAGATACGCAGTATTTT | CASSYPHRIGADTQYF
NA | TRBJ2-1 | many | TRBV11-2 | TGTGCCAGCAGCGAGACGGGGGGCACCAGTGAGCAGTTCTTC | CASSETGGTSEQFF
NA | TRBJ1-1 | NA | TRBV27 | TGTGCCAGCAGTTTTGAGATGAACACTGAAGCTTTCTTT | CASSFEMNTEAFF
NA | TRBJ1-5 | many | TRBV7-2 | TGTGCCAGCAGCTTAGCGCTTTATCAGCCCCAGCATTTT | CASSLALYQPQHF
NA | TRBJ2-2 | few | TRBV6-2/TRBV6-3 | TGTGCCAGCAGTTATCTTACGGGAACCGGGGAGCTGTTTTTT | CASSYLTGTGELFF
TRBD2 | TRBJ2-7 | NA | TRBV6-2/TRBV6-3 | TGTGCCAGACCCGGACTAGAGTATGACGAGCAGTACTTC | CARPGLEYDEQYF
TRBD1 | TRBJ1-1 | few | TRBV19 | TGTGCCAGCCGGTCGTTAGGACAGGTATTCACTGAAGCTTTCTTT | CASRSLGQVFTEAFF
NA | TRBJ1-5 | NA | TRBV20-1 | TGCAGTGCTAGGAAGGGAGTCAATCAGCCCCAGCATTTT | CSARKGVNQPQHF
NA | TRBJ2-5 | NA | TRBV7-9 | TGTGCCAGCAGCTTAGGCAGGACATTGGCGTCCCAGTACTTC | CASSLGRTLASQYF
NA | TRBJ1-2 | NA | TRBV27 | TGTGCCAGCAAGGACGGGGCAAACTATGGCTACACCTTC | CASKDGANYGYTF
NA | TRBJ1-2 | few | TRBV25-1 | TGTGCCAGCAGTCCTCGTATAGGGCCCGGTTATGGCTACACCTTC | CASSPRIGPGYGYTF
TRBD2 | TRBJ2-1 | few | TRBV24-1 | TGTGCCACCAGTGACCCACACACGGGAAGCGGGAGGGCCAATGAGCAGTTCTTC | CATSDPHTGSGRANEQFF
NA | TRBJ1-4 | few | TRBV7-9 | TGTGCCAGCAGCTCCCCCGTGGGTCGGGGGGCGCACGACCCTAATGAAAAACTGTTTTTT | CASSSPVGRGAHDPNEKLFF
NA | TRBJ1-5 | NA | TRBV6-2/TRBV6-3 | TGTGCCAGCAGTTACAGCGTCAATCAGCCCCAGCATTTT | CASSYSVNQPQHF
NA | TRBJ2-1 | NA | TRBV7-2 | TGTGCCAGCAGCTTAGCGTCCGGTGAGCAGTTCTTC | CASSLASGEQFF
TRBD2 | TRBJ2-5 | NA | TRBV5-1 | TGCGCCAGCAGCTTGGAGAAGCGGGAGACGGAGACCCAGTACTTC | CASSLEKRETETQYF
TRBD2 | TRBJ2-5 | many | TRBV7-2 | TGTGCCAGCAGCTACTCGGCGGGGGAACGGGAGACCCAGTACTTC | CASSYSAGERETQYF
NA | TRBJ2-1 | many | TRBV20-1 | TGCAGTGCTAGAGACGGAGTAGGGGATTACAATGAGCAGTTCTTC | CSARDGVGDYNEQFF
TRBD1 | TRBJ1-2 | many | TRBV12-3/TRBV12-4 | TGTGCCAGCAGGAGACAGGGCACCCACTATGGCTACACCTTC | CASRRQGTHYGYTF
NA | TRBJ1-1 | many | TRBV7-2 | TGTGCCAGCAGCTTAGGTCCGGCGAGGACTGAAGCTTTCTTT | CASSLGPARTEAFF
TRBD1 | TRBJ1-3 | many | TRBV7-6 | TGTGCCAGCAGCTTAGAAGTGGACAGGAGTCAAGGAAACACCATATATTTT | CASSLEVDRSQGNTIYF
NA | TRBJ2-5 | NA | TRBV29-1 | TGCAGCCTGGGGGGCGCCGCGGCTGAGACCCAGTACTTC | CSLGGAAAETQYF
TRBD1 | TRBJ2-2 | NA | TRBV7-3 | TGTGCCAGCAGCCTTCGACAGGGGTACACCGGGGAGCTGTTTTTT | CASSLRQGYTGELFF
TRBD2 | TRBJ2-2 | few | TRBV7-2 | TGTGCCAGCAGCAAAATAGCGGGAGCCTACACCGGGGAGCTGTTTTTT | CASSKIAGAYTGELFF
NA | TRBJ2-3 | many | TRBV11-3 | TGTGCCAGCACGGGGATAGGGGCAGATACGCAGTATTTT | CASTGIGADTQYF
TRBD1 | TRBJ1-6 | NA | TRBV14 | TGTGCCAGCAGCCGACAGGGACAAAATAATTCACCCCTCCACTTT | CASSRQGQNNSPLHF
NA | TRBJ2-1 | few | TRBV20-1 | TGCAGTGCTAGAGATCTGACCGGCTCCTACAATGAGCAGTTCTTC | CSARDLTGSYNEQFF
TRBD1 | TRBJ1-3 | NA | TRBV19 | TGTGCCAGTAGGGGACAGGCTATAATCTCTGGAAACACCATATATTTT | CASRGQAIISGNTIYF
NA | TRBJ1-1 | NA | TRBV6-5 | TGTGCCAGCAGTTACTGGGGGGGCGCTAACACTGAAGCTTTCTTT | CASSYWGGANTEAFF
NA | TRBJ2-1 | NA | TRBV18 | TGTGCCAGCTCCCGCGGTGGGATGTCCGCATCCCAGCAGTTCTTC | CASSRGGMSASQQFF